The source of this T cell receptor (beta chain) is a study of identical twins. Overall study findings and caveats: In monozygotic twins, models underestimated the sharing of out-of-frame TCR alpha. Out-of-frame alpha sequences shared between twins exhibited an excess of low generation probability.

As for this clonotype: The antigen is not known.

Healthy Caucasians were all of the donors. Via MiXCR, TCRdb re-called the 5' RACE reads, giving one row per CDR3 protein. The repertoire includes approximately 700,000 distinct CDR3 sequences, roughly 18% of them detected once, and 10% to 15% sits in the top ten. The CDR3 has 14 amino acids. Germline V gene sequence: CDR1 SGHVS, CDR2 FQNEAQ. V lost 5 bases and J lost 5; bases outside the gene matches: 4. This sample was shared with a second study, whose subject was T cells expressing NK-cell markers. That paper states: CD8+ T cells in six donors included dominant NKG2C+ clonotypes at about 1.0-7.5%.

Sequencing was carried out using PBMCs. The V call is TRBV7-8, the J call TRBJ2-1, with 9 bases that match TRBD2. The origin of this receptor is a woman aged 18-29 years in good health. CDR3 protein: CASSLSGGHNEQFF. The CDR3, as DNA: TGTGCCAGCAGCCTTAGCGGGGGCCACAATGAGCAGTTCTTC. The whole variable domain, remainder taken from reference TRBV7-8 and TRBJ2-1, is GAGVSQSPRYKVAKRGQDVALRCDPISGHVSLFWYQQALGQGPEFLTYFQNEAQLDKSGLPSDRFFAERPEGSVSTLKIQRTQQEDSAVYLCASSLSGGHNEQFFGPGTRLTVL.